This T cell receptor (beta chain) was found in a study of blood T cell repertoires in COVID-19. Germline loops: CDR1 SEHNR, CDR2 FQNEAQ (reference sequence). V was cut by 1 base and J by 1 base, with 5 bases left in between. The CDR3 totals 13 residues. Authors' data handling: Estimated nucleated cell counts came from reference gene primer amplification. TCRdb's copy holds only in-frame clones and misses some; the assay was immunoSEQ multiplex PCR. V, J and clone size are taken as reported in that table, and D and trimming were inferred from the DNA itself. The sample lists roughly 24,000 clones; 92% were seen once.

The specimen sequenced was peripheral blood. This sequence was found in a human donor in a cohort sampled during active COVID-19. The V and J genes are TRBV7-9 and TRBJ2-7, with D unresolved. DNA for the CDR3: TGTGCCAGCAGCTTAGTTCCGTCCTACGAGCAGTACTTC. Translation: CASSLVPSYEQYF.